This T cell receptor (beta chain) was identified in a study of cytomegalovirus exposure and HLA in healthy donors. Unrecorded immune exposure was likely among donors, who were nominally healthy when sampled. Germline-derived CDR1 and CDR2 are LNHDA and SQIVND (reference sequence). Trimming stripped 2 bases from V and 2 bases from J, with 10 bases between. The CDR3 is 15 amino acids. The PCR had 60 Vbeta and 13 Jbeta primers. Libraries were prepared by immunoSEQ multiplex PCR; TCRdb keeps only in-frame clonotypes and omits some of them. This table holds 150,000 to 200,000 clones, 77% found once. In regard to this clone: Antigen: not known.

Points from the study as a whole: Per published reports, the classifier diagnosed cytomegalovirus status with high specificity and sensitivity. Listed as cytomegalovirus-associated were 150 to 200 TCR beta chains. TCR beta V- and J-gene trimming, according to a later analysis, was linked to a missense DCLRE1C variant.

The chain links TRBV19 to TRBJ1-5; maybe TRBD1 (5 bases). This TCR was recovered from a man aged 18 to 29 in good health and CMV-seronegative. The sequenced sample consisted of PBMCs. The CDR3 is CASSITWGGNQPQHF. DNA of the CDR3: TGTGCCAGTAGTATAACGTGGGGGGGCAATCAGCCCCAGCATTTT.